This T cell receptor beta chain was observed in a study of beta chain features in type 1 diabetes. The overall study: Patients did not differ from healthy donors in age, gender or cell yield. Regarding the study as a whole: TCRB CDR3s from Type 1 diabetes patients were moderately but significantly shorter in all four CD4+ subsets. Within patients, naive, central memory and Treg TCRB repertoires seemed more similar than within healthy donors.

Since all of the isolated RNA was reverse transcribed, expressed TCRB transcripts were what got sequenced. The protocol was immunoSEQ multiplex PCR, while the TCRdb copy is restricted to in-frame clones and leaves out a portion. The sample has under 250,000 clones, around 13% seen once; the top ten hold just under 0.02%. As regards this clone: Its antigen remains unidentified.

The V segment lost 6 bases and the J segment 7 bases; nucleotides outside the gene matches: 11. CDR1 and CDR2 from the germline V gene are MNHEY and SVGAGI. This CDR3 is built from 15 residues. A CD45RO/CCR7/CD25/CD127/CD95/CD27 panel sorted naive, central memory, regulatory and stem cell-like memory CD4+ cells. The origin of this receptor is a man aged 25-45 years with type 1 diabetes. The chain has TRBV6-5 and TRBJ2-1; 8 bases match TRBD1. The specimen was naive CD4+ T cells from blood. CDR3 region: CASRPTGGRGNEQFF. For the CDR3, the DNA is TGTGCCAGCAGGCCCACAGGGGGGAGAGGGAATGAGCAGTTCTTC.